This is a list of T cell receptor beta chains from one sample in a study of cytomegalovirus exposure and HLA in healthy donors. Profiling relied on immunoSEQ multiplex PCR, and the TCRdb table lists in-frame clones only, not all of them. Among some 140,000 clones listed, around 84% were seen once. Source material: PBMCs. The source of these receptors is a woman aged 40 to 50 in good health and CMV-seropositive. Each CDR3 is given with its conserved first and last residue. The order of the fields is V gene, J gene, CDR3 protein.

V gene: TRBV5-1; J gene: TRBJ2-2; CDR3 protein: CASSLAGQGATGELFF
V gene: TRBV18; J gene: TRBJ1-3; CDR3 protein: CASSLGSGNTIYF
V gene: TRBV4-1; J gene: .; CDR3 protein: CASSQNLAGTYEQYF
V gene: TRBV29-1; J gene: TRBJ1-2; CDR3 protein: CSVEIQAHGYTF
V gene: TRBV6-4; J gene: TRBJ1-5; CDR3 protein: CASPTGNSNQPQHF
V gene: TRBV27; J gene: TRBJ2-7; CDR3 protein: CASSSLTGSYEQYF
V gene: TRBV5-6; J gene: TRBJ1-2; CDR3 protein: CASSLSASRGSPYGYTF
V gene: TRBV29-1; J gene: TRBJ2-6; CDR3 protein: CSVETIASGRTSGANVLTF
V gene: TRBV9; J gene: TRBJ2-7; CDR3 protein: CASSVNPDREQYF
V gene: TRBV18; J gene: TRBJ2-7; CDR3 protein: CASSPATFSGGVYF
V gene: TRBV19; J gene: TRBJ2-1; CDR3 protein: CASSIVVRLAGVNEQFF
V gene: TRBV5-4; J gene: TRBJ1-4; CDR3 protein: CASRKTGINEKLFF
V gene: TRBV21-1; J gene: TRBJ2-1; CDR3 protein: CASSQRDRGDNEQFF
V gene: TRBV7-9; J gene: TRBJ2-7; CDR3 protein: CASSTIGQGLYEQYF
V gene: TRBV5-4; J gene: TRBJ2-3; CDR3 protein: CASSLPGLAHSTDTQYF
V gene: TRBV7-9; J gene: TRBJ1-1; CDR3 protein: CASSRGNTEAFF
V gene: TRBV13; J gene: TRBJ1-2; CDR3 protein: CASSLRGRQGTDYGYTF
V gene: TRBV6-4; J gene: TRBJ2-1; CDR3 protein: CASSLLADEYNEQFF
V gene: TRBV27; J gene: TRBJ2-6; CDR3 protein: CASKLSSGANVLTF
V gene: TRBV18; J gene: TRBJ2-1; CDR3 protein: CASSQESYNEQFF
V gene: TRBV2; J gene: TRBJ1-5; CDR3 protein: CATRLEYGNQPQHF